The next 28 T cell receptor beta chains were all read from a single sample in a study of blood T cell repertoires in COVID-19. This table comes from immunoSEQ multiplex PCR, and its TCRdb copy is limited to in-frame clones, with some not included. This sample yields some 80,000 clones, of which 90% are seen a single time; around a sixth belongs to the top ten. Sequencing was performed on peripheral blood. The origin of the receptors is a woman older than 75 with active or convalescent COVID-19.

The gene calls are TRBV19 and TRBJ2-1; TRBD2 matches 7 bases. J lost 9 bases, V lost 4 bases, and 9 bases had no gene match. Germline CDR1 reads LNHDA; CDR2 reads SQIVND (reference sequence). CDR3 length equals 14 residues. The CDR3 protein is CASSTYSGVTEQFF. Here the CDR3 DNA reads TGTGCCAGTAGTACATACAGCGGGGTCACTGAGCAGTTCTTC. Filled out from reference TRBV19 and TRBJ2-1, the complete variable domain reads DGGITQSPKYLFRKEGQNVTLSCEQNLNHDAMYWYRQDPGQGLRLIYYSQIVNDFQKGDIAEGYSVSREKKESFPLTVTSAQKNPTAFYLCASSTYSGVTEQFFGPGTRLTVL.

This clone has just one count. The chain is built from TRBV6-5 and TRBJ2-7, with 8 positions matching TRBD1. The germline gives CDR1 MNHEY, CDR2 SVGAGI. V lost 8 bases, J lost 3 bases, and 9 bases stayed unmatched. This CDR3 is built from 14 residues. CDR3 sequence (DNA): TGTGCCAGCTTGGGGAGACAGGGGTACTACGAGCAGTACTTC. Translating gives CASLGRQGYYEQYF.

The chain employs TRBV5-4 and TRBJ2-1, with D hard to call. The germline gives CDR1 SGHNT, CDR2 YYREEE (reference sequence). Between the trimmed V and J ends, which lost 4 bases and 1 base, there was a span of 3 bases. The CDR3 sequence is 12 residues long. CDR3 region: CASSLSYNEQFF. CDR3 sequence (DNA): TGTGCCAGCAGCCTGTCCTACAATGAGCAGTTCTTC.

This clone appeared a single time. Other DNA sequences within the sample encode an identical CDR3. The chain is built from TRBV7-2 and TRBJ1-4; 7 nucleotides agree with TRBD1. The V gene's germline CDR1 is SGHTA and CDR2 FQGNSA. This CDR3 has 14 amino acids. Germline trimming cut 1 base from V and 8 bases from J; bases unmatched to any gene: 4. Here the CDR3 reads CASSLVGRGEKLFF. CDR3 sequence (DNA): TGTGCCAGCAGCTTAGTGGGCAGGGGGGAAAAACTGTTTTTT.

This chain links TRBV28 with TRBJ1-6, with no clear D. CDR3 length: 15 amino acids. V was shortened by 2 bases and J by 12 bases, with 17 bases between the two germline ends. CDR1 is MDHEN, CDR2 SYDVKM, per germline. The CDR3 DNA is TGTGCCAGCAGTTTAGGAGGGTCGGAAGGGAAACCCCTCCACTTT. It codes for CASSLGGSEGKPLHF. The complete variable domain, with remaining parts taken from reference TRBV28 and TRBJ1-6, reads DVKVTQSSRYLVKRTGEKVFLECVQDMDHENMFWYRQDPGLGLRLIYFSYDVKMKEKGDIPEGYSVSREKKERFSLILESASTNQTSMYLCASSLGGSEGKPLHFGNGTRLTVT.

The rearrangement joins TRBV7-2 to TRBJ2-2; D uncertain. V lost 4 bases to trimming and J lost 5 bases, with 11 bases between them. The CDR3 extends over 14 amino acids. CDR1 is SGHTA and CDR2 is FQGNSA in the germline V gene. This chain's CDR3 is CASSSASNTGELFF. The CDR3 DNA follows: TGTGCCAGCAGCTCAGCCTCTAATACCGGGGAGCTGTTTTTT. Drawing the rest from reference TRBV7-2 and TRBJ2-2, the complete variable domain is GAGVSQSPSNKVTEKGKDVELRCDPISGHTALYWYRQSLGQGLEFLIYFQGNSAPDKSGLPSDRFSAERTGGSVSTLTIQRTQQEDSAVYLCASSSASNTGELFFGEGSRLTVL.

The rearrangement joins TRBV20-1 to TRBJ2-7; no definite D call. Germline V gene data show CDR1 as DFQATT and CDR2 as SNEGSKA (reference sequence). The CDR3 is 11 amino acids. The ends were cut back, 1 base at V and 5 bases at J, with 6 bases in the middle. The CDR3 loop is CSARGRNEQYF. CDR3 in DNA: TGCAGTGCTAGAGGGAGAAACGAGCAGTACTTC.

This chain links TRBV27 with TRBJ1-4; 9 nucleotides align to TRBD1. Germline V lookup: CDR1 MNHEY, CDR2 SMNVEV (reference sequence). The CDR3 length is 14 residues. Trimming cost V 6 bases and J 10 bases; bases outside gene matches: 9. The CDR3 reads CASRPGTGLGKLFF. CDR3 nucleotide sequence: TGTGCCAGCAGACCCGGGACAGGGCTGGGAAAACTGTTTTTT.

V and J are TRBV19 and TRBJ1-2; 8 nucleotides line up with TRBD1. The CDR3 is 15 amino acids. CDR1 is LNHDA, CDR2 SQIVND, per germline (reference sequence). V gave up 5 bases and J gave up 4 bases; unmatched junction bases: 9. In DNA form, the CDR3 reads TGTGCCAGTAGTGTTTCCGGGACAGGTGCCTATGGCTACACCTTC. Encoded protein: CASSVSGTGAYGYTF.

The chain uses TRBV7-9 and TRBJ2-1, with TRBD2 matching over 8 bases. V was clipped by 2 bases and J by 5 bases; unmatched bases: 8. The CDR3 is 16 residues long. CDR1 is SEHNR and CDR2 is FQNEAQ in the germline V gene (reference sequence). The CDR3 spells CASSLPQGGGHNEQFF. The CDR3 coding sequence is TGTGCCAGCAGCTTACCTCAGGGCGGGGGGCACAATGAGCAGTTCTTC.

The rearrangement uses TRBV18 and TRBJ1-5; 9 bases are shared with TRBD1. With 3 bases clipped from V and 3 bases from J, the junction kept 6 bases outside the gene matches. The germline V gene encodes CDR1 KGHSH and CDR2 LQKENI. CDR3 size: 16 residues. Here the CDR3 DNA reads TGTGCCAGCTCACCGAGGACAGGGGATTACAATCAGCCCCAGCATTTT. Residues: CASSPRTGDYNQPQHF.

The J gene is TRBJ1-1, the V gene TRBV29-1; weak D call: TRBD1 (6 bases). The CDR3 is made up of 14 amino acids. V lost 7 bases and J 1 base, leaving 16 bases between the germline ends. Germline V gene lookup returns CDR1 SQVTM and CDR2 ANQGSEA. This CDR3 reads CSAAPGTPNTEAFF. The DNA of the CDR3 is TGCAGCGCAGCCCCCGGGACACCGAACACTGAAGCTTTCTTT.

The chain carries TRBV25-1 and TRBJ2-5; possible D gene TRBD2, 6 bases. Germline CDR1 MGHDK, CDR2 SYGVNS. With 3 bases removed from V and 5 bases from J, the gap between germline ends came to 10 bases. The CDR3 has 13 amino acids. The CDR3 DNA reads as TGTGCCAGCAGTGAGGCTAGCGCGGAGACCCAGTACTTC. Translated: CASSEASAETQYF.

The CDR3 nucleotides are TGTGCCAGCAGCTCGTACAGTAACACTGAAGCTTTCTTT. Translation gives CASSSYSNTEAFF. The rearrangement joins TRBV7-2 to TRBJ1-1; D is uncertain. The ends were cut back, 4 bases at V and 2 bases at J, with 8 bases in the middle. Looked up from germline, CDR1 is SGHTA and CDR2 is FQGNSA. CDR3 size: 13 residues.

The CDR3 here is CASSPFAGQSYTF. The CDR3 nucleotides read TGTGCCAGCAGCCCGTTCGCAGGGCAGAGCTACACCTTC. The chain couples TRBV14 to TRBJ1-2; D might be TRBD1 (5 bases). Germline loops: CDR1 SGHDN, CDR2 FVKESK. The CDR3 runs 13 residues. The germline V and J ends were trimmed by 4 bases and 9 bases, with 15 bases remaining between them.

The CDR3 bases are TGTGCCAGCAGCCCCCCCGAAGGACAGGGGGATGGCTACACCTTC. It encodes CASSPPEGQGDGYTF. V gene TRBV6-5 combines with J gene TRBJ1-2, with 10 nucleotides matching TRBD1. V gave up 6 bases and J gave up 6 bases; unmatched junction bases: 10. This CDR3 is built from 15 residues. Looked up from germline, CDR1 is MNHEY and CDR2 is SVGAGI.

The chain links TRBV3-1 (or the pseudogene TRBV3-2) to TRBJ2-7; D not certain. Germline V gives CDR1 LGHDT, CDR2 YNNKEL (reference sequence). The CDR3 runs 13 residues. Trimming pared 1 base from V and 2 bases from J, leaving 6 bases between. The CDR3 bases are TGTGCCAGCAGCCAAGCGAGGACCTACGAGCAGTACTTC. It specifies CASSQARTYEQYF.

The table lists this clone with a count of one. This rearrangement joins TRBV9 to TRBJ1-1; 9 nucleotides align to TRBD1. This CDR3 contains 14 residues. Germline V gene data show CDR1 as SGDLS and CDR2 as YYNGEE. Trimming took 3 bases from V and 9 from J; bases not matched to a gene: 9. Written as DNA, the CDR3 is TGTGCCAGCAGCGACACCCCAGGGACAGGGAAAGCTTTCTTT. Protein product: CASSDTPGTGKAFF.

The chain couples TRBV27 to TRBJ2-1, with a possible D match to TRBD1 (5 bases). With 1 base removed from V and 6 bases from J, the gap between germline ends came to 10 bases. From germline, CDR1 is MNHEY and CDR2 SMNVEV (reference sequence). This CDR3 has 14 amino acids. The CDR3, as DNA: TGTGCCAGCAGTTTATTGGACACCGGCAATGAGCAGTTCTTC. This codes for CASSLLDTGNEQFF.

The chain links TRBV7-2 to TRBJ1-5, with 10 bases fitting TRBD1. This CDR3 is built from 17 residues. V was pared by 4 bases and J by 4 bases, with 10 bases of the junction left unmatched. In germline, CDR1 is SGHTA, CDR2 FQGNSA. The CDR3 sequence: CASSSPPRDRGNQPQHF. DNA of the CDR3: TGTGCCAGCAGCTCTCCCCCCCGGGACAGGGGAAATCAGCCCCAGCATTTT. The full variable domain, with the rest looked up from reference TRBV7-2 and TRBJ1-5, is GAGVSQSPSNKVTEKGKDVELRCDPISGHTALYWYRQSLGQGLEFLIYFQGNSAPDKSGLPSDRFSAERTGGSVSTLTIQRTQQEDSAVYLCASSSPPRDRGNQPQHFGDGTRLSIL.

This clone was picked up a small number of times. The CDR3 loop reads CASSYRDYYTDTQYF. The CDR3 region has the DNA TGTGCCAGTAGTTACCGGGACTACTACACAGATACGCAGTATTTT. The chain combines TRBV19 with TRBJ2-3; 7 nucleotides line up with TRBD2. J gave up 2 bases and V 5 bases, and 7 bases lay outside the gene matches. There are 15 residues in the CDR3. Germline loops: CDR1 LNHDA, CDR2 SQIVND (reference sequence).

The rearrangement links TRBV7-8 to TRBJ2-1, with a possible D match to TRBD1 (6 bases). V lost 5 bases and J 6 bases, leaving 8 bases between the germline ends. This CDR3 has 12 residues. Germline loops: CDR1 SGHVS, CDR2 FQNEAQ. As DNA, the CDR3 is TGTGCCAGCAGCCCGACAGGCAATGAGCAGTTCTTC. It translates to CASSPTGNEQFF.

This clone was counted once. The chain is built from TRBV7-2 and TRBJ1-4; 8 nucleotides match TRBD1. V was clipped by 5 bases and J by 1 base; unmatched bases: 6. The CDR3 has 16 amino acids. Germline V CDR1 and CDR2: SGHTA, FQGNSA. CDR3 loop: CASSLAGTGTNEKLFF. For the CDR3, the DNA is TGTGCCAGCAGCCTTGCCGGGACAGGAACTAATGAAAAACTGTTTTTT. The full variable domain, with the rest looked up from reference TRBV7-2 and TRBJ1-4, is GAGVSQSPSNKVTEKGKDVELRCDPISGHTALYWYRQSLGQGLEFLIYFQGNSAPDKSGLPSDRFSAERTGGSVSTLTIQRTQQEDSAVYLCASSLAGTGTNEKLFFGSGTQLSVL.

The CDR3 loop reads CASSTGQGQGYEQYF. Written as DNA, the CDR3 is TGTGCCAGTAGTACGGGTCAGGGGCAGGGCTACGAGCAGTACTTC. The V gene is TRBV19, the J gene TRBJ2-7; tentative D call: TRBD1 (6 bases). Trimming pared 4 bases from V and 3 bases from J, leaving 16 bases between. The CDR3 extends over 15 amino acids. The germline V gene has CDR1 LNHDA and CDR2 SQIVND (reference sequence).

Only a few counts were recorded for this clone. The V and J genes are TRBV19 and TRBJ2-7; TRBD2 might be the D (6 bases). The CDR3 sequence is 16 residues long. V shed 3 bases and J shed 3 bases, with 18 bases lying between them. Germline V lookup: CDR1 LNHDA, CDR2 SQIVND (reference sequence). The CDR3 loop is CASSIRGFAEDYEQYF. The CDR3 DNA reads as TGTGCCAGTAGTATTCGGGGGTTCGCGGAGGACTACGAGCAGTACTTC.

CDR3 nucleotides: TGTGCCAGCAGCCGTAGTGGCGGGGATTCTGGAAACACCATATATTTT. It yields the protein CASSRSGGDSGNTIYF. The chain combines TRBV7-9 with TRBJ1-3; no clear D. CDR3 length: 16 residues. Trimming took 5 bases from V and 1 from J, leaving 15 bases between them. Germline assignment: CDR1 SEHNR and CDR2 FQNEAQ (reference sequence).

This clone is categorized as medium-sized. This chain uses TRBV4-2 with TRBJ2-6, with D maybe TRBD2 (7 bases). V lost 0 bases, J lost 4 bases, and 16 bases lay in between. The CDR3 length is 18 residues. Germline V gene sequence: CDR1 LGHNA, CDR2 YNFKEQ. This chain's CDR3 is CASSQDHAGALGANVLTF. CDR3 sequence (DNA): TGTGCCAGCAGCCAAGATCACGCGGGGGCCCTCGGGGCCAACGTCCTGACTTTC.

The chain recombines TRBV19 with TRBJ2-7, with 9 bases identical to TRBD1. V shed 5 bases, J shed 0 bases, and the junction held 14 bases outside the gene matches. This CDR3 comprises 18 residues. Per the germline V gene, CDR1 is LNHDA and CDR2 is SQIVND (reference sequence). CDR3 in amino acids: CASSRTGTGPPHSYEQYF. The CDR3 DNA is TGTGCCAGTAGTCGTACCGGGACAGGGCCCCCTCACTCCTACGAGCAGTACTTC.